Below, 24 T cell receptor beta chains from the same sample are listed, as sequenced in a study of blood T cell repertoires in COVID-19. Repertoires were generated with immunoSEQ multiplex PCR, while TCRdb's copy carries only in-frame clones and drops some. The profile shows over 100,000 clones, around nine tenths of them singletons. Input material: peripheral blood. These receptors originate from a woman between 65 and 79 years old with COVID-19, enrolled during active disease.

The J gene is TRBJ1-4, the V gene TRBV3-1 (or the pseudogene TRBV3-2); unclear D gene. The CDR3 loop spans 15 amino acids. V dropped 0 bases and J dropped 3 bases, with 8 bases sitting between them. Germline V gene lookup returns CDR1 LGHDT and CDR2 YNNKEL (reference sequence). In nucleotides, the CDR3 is TGTGCCAGCAGCCAAGAAGTCAGTCCTAATGAAAAACTGTTTTTT. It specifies CASSQEVSPNEKLFF.

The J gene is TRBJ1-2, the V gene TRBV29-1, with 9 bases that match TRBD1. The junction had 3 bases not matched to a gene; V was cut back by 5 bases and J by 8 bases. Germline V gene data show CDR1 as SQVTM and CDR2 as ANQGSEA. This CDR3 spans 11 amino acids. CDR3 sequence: CSVWTGEGYTF. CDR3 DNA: TGCAGCGTTTGGACAGGGGAGGGCTACACCTTC. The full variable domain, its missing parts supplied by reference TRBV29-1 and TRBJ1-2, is SAVISQKPSRDICQRGTSLTIQCQVDSQVTMMFWYRQQPGQSLTLIATANQGSEATYESGFVIDKFPISRPNLTFSTLTVSNMSPEDSSIYLCSVWTGEGYTFGSGTRLTVV.

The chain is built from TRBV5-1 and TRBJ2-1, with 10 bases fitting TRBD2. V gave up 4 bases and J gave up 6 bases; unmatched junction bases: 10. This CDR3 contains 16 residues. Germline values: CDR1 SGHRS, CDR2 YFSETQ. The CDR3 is CASSLALAGAGNEQFF. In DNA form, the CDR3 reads TGCGCCAGCAGCCTGGCCCTAGCGGGGGCGGGCAATGAGCAGTTCTTC.

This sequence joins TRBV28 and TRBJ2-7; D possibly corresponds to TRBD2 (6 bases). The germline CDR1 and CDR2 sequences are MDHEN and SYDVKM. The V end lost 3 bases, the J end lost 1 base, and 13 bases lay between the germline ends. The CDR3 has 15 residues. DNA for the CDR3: TGTGCCAGCAGTTTGGAGGGGCAGAAGTCCTACGAGCAGTACTTC. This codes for CASSLEGQKSYEQYF.

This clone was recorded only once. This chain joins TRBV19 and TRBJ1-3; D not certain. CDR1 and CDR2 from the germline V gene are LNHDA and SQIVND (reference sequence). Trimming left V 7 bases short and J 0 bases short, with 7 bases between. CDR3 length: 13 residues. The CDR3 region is CASIPSSGNTIYF. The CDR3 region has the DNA TGTGCCAGTATCCCGAGCTCTGGAAACACCATATATTTT.

DNA of the CDR3: TGTGCCAGCAGGCGGGGGCTATGGGAAAAACTGTTTTTT. Translating it yields CASRRGLWEKLFF. The J gene is TRBJ1-4, the V gene TRBV6-5; TRBD1 might be the D (6 bases). This CDR3 has 13 amino acids. CDR1 MNHEY and CDR2 SVGAGI come from the germline V gene. V lost 6 bases, J lost 8 bases, and 13 bases lay in between.

In nucleotides, the CDR3 is TGTGCCAGCAGTTACTCGTATCCGGGTAATAGCAATCAGCCCCAGCATTTT. It codes for CASSYSYPGNSNQPQHF. The chain employs TRBV6-2 or TRBV6-3 and TRBJ1-5; D gene uncertain. Germline CDR1 reads MNHEY; CDR2 reads SVGEGT. CDR3 length: 17 amino acids. V gave up 0 bases and J gave up 0 bases, with 12 bases separating them.

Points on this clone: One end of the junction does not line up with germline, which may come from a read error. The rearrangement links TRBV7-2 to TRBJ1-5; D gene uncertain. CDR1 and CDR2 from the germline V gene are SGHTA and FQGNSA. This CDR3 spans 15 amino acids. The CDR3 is CASRELGGSSRSLDF. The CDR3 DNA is TGTGCCAGCAGGGAACTAGGAGGATCGAGCCGCAGTCTGGATTTT.

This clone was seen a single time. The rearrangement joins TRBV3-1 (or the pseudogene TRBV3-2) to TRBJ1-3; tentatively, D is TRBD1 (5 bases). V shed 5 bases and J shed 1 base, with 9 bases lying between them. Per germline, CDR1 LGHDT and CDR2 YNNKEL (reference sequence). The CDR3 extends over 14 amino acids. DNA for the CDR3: TGTGCCAGCAGCTCAGGGATTTCTGGAAACACCATATATTTT. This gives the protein CASSSGISGNTIYF.

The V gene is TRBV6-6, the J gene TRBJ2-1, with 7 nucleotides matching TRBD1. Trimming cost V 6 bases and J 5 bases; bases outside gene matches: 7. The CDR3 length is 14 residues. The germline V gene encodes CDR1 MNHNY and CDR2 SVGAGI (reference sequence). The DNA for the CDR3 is TGTGCCAGCAGGCAAGGACAGGTGGACAATGAGCAGTTCTTC. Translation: CASRQGQVDNEQFF.

DNA of the CDR3: TGTGCCAGCAGCCCGAACCTCGGGACTAGCGGTGAGACCCAGTACTTC. Protein product: CASSPNLGTSGETQYF. The V call is TRBV3-1 (or the pseudogene TRBV3-2), the J call TRBJ2-5, with 11 bases matching TRBD2. The CDR3 runs to 16 residues. The germline V gene has CDR1 LGHDT and CDR2 YNNKEL (reference sequence). The junction had 9 bases not matched to a gene; V was cut back by 4 bases and J by 5 bases.

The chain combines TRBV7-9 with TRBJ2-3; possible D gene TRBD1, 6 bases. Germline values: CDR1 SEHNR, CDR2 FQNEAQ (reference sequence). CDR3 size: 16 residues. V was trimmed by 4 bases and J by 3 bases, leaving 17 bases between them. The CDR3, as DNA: TGTGCCAGCAGCTCGTGGACAGCGTTGTTGACAGATACGCAGTATTTT. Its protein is CASSSWTALLTDTQYF.

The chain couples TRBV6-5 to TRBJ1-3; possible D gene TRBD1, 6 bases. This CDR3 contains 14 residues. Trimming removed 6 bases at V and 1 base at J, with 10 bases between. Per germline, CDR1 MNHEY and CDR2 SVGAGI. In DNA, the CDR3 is TGTGCCAGCAGGAGGACAGAGTCTGGAAACACCATATATTTT. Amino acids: CASRRTESGNTIYF.

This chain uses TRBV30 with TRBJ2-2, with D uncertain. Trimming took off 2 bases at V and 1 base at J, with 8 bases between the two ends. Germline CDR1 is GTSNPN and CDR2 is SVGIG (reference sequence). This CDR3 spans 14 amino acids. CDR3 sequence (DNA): TGTGCCTGGAGTCCGTCAGGGAACACCGGGGAGCTGTTTTTT. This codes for CAWSPSGNTGELFF.

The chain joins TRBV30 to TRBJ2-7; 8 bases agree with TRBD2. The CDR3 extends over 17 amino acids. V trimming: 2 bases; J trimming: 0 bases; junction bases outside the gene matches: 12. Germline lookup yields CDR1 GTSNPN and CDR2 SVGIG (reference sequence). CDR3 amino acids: CAWSFAKRGIGSYEQYF. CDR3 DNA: TGTGCCTGGAGTTTCGCAAAGCGGGGGATAGGCTCCTACGAGCAGTACTTC.

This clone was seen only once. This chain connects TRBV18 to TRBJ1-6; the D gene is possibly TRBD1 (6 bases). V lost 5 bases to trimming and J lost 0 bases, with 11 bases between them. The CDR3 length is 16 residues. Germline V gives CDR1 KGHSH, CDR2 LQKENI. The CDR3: CASSVPRGSYNSPLHF. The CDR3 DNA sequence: TGTGCCAGCTCAGTACCCAGGGGCTCCTATAATTCACCCCTCCACTTT.

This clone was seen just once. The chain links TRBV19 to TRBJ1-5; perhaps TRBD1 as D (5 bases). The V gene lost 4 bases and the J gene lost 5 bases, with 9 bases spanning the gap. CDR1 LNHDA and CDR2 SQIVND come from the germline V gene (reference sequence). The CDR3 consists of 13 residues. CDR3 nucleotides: TGTGCCAGTAGTAAAGGGGTTGATCAGCCCCAGCATTTT. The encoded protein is CASSKGVDQPQHF.

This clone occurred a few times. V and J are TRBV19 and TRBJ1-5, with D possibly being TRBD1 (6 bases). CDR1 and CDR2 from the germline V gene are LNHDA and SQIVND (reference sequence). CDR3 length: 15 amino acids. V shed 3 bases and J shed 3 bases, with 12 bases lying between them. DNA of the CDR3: TGTGCCAGTAGTATTTCGGACAGCTACAATCAGCCCCAGCATTTT. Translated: CASSISDSYNQPQHF.

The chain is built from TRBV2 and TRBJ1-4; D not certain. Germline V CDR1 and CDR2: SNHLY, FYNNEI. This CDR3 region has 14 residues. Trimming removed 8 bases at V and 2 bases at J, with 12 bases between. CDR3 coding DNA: TGTGCCAGCGAGGTACGGAGGACTAATGAAAAACTGTTTTTT. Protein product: CASEVRRTNEKLFF.

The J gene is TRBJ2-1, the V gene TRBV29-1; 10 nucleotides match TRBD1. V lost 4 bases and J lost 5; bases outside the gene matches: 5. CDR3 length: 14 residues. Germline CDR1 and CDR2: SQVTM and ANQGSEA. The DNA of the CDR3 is TGCAGCGTTGGACAGGGGGCATTTAACAATGAGCAGTTCTTC. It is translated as CSVGQGAFNNEQFF.

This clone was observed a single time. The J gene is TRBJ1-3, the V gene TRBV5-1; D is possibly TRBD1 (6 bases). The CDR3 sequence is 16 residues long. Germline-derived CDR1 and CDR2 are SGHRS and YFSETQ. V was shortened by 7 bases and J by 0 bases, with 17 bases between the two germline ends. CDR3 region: CASGPWGQGSGNTIYF. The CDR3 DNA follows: TGCGCCAGCGGGCCTTGGGGGCAGGGCTCTGGAAACACCATATATTTT.

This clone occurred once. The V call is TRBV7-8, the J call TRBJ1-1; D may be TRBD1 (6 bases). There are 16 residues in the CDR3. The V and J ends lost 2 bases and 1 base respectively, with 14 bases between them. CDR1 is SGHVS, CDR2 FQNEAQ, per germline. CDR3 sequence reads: CASSLPRQAANTEAFF. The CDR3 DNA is TGTGCCAGCAGCTTACCCAGACAGGCCGCGAACACTGAAGCTTTCTTT.

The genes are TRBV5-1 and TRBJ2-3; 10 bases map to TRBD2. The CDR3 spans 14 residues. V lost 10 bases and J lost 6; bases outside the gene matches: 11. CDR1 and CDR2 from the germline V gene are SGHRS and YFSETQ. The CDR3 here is CASLAGAPKDTQYF. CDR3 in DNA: TGCGCCTCCCTAGCGGGGGCCCCGAAGGATACGCAGTATTTT.

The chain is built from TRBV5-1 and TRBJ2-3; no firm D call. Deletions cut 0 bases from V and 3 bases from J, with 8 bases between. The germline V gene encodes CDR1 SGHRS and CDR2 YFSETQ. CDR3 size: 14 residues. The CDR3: CASSLATVTDTQYF. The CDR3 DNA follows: TGCGCCAGCAGCTTGGCCACGGTTACAGATACGCAGTATTTT.